These 28 T cell receptor beta chains came from one sample sequenced in a study of shared clonotypes between healthy human individuals. Profiling relied on immunoSEQ multiplex PCR, and the TCRdb table lists in-frame clones only, not all of them. The sample contains over 850,000 clones, 75% to 85% of which appear only once. The sample consisted of memory CD4+ T cells from PBMCs. The subset is: CD45RA-negative fraction. The source is a man between 18 and 35 years old in good health. Some clones in this sample may be carry-over from other donors' samples.

This clone was detected a few times. For the CDR3, the DNA is TGTGCCAGTAGAACAGGGGGCGCTCCGGCTGAAGCTTTCTTT. Its translation is CASRTGGAPAEAFF. This rearrangement joins TRBV19 to TRBJ1-1; 9 bases agree with TRBD1. The germline gives CDR1 LNHDA, CDR2 SQIVND (reference sequence). CDR3 length: 14 amino acids. Trimming cost V 6 bases and J 6 bases; bases outside gene matches: 8.

The J gene is TRBJ2-7, the V gene TRBV7-2; D call uncertain. The V end lost 5 bases, the J end lost 1 base, and 9 bases lay between the germline ends. This CDR3 region has 13 residues. Germline V lookup: CDR1 SGHTA, CDR2 FQGNSA. Here the CDR3 reads CASSAGRSYEQYF. CDR3 bases: TGTGCCAGCAGCGCCGGCAGGTCCTACGAGCAGTACTTC.

As to this clone: Other DNA variants within this sample encode the same CDR3. This chain uses TRBV5-1 with TRBJ1-4; TRBD1 matches at 9 bases. J lost 5 bases, V lost 4 bases, and 6 bases had no gene match. The V gene's germline CDR1 is SGHRS and CDR2 YFSETQ. The CDR3 has 15 amino acids. The CDR3: CASSPGGTGNEKLFF. CDR3 in DNA: TGCGCCAGCAGCCCGGGGGGGACAGGGAATGAAAAACTGTTTTTT.

V usage is TRBV6-5 and J usage is TRBJ2-1; D remains unclear. The length of the CDR3 is 15 residues. The V end lost 0 bases, the J end lost 1 base, and 7 bases lay between the germline ends. Looked up from germline, CDR1 is MNHEY and CDR2 is SVGAGI. The CDR3 spells CASSYSAGSYNEQFF. For the CDR3, the DNA is TGTGCCAGCAGTTACTCTGCAGGATCCTACAATGAGCAGTTCTTC.

The chain has TRBV28 and TRBJ2-3; D is tentatively TRBD1 or TRBD2 (5 bases each). Germline V lookup: CDR1 MDHEN, CDR2 SYDVKM. Deletions cut 6 bases from V and 7 bases from J, with 8 bases between. The CDR3 contains 11 residues. The CDR3 here is CASRGVNTQYF. The CDR3 bases are TGTGCCAGCAGGGGGGTAAATACGCAGTATTTT.

V gene TRBV18 combines with J gene TRBJ2-2; D unresolved. Trimming pared 4 bases from V and 3 bases from J, leaving 12 bases between. Germline CDR1 KGHSH, CDR2 LQKENI. The CDR3 is 15 amino acids. In nucleotides, the CDR3 is TGTGCCAGCTCACTTATTGTTGCGGACACCGGGGAGCTGTTTTTT. It specifies CASSLIVADTGELFF. Full variable domain (missing parts from reference TRBV18 and TRBJ2-2): NAGVMQNPRHLVRRRGQEARLRCSPMKGHSHVYWYRQLPEEGLKFMVYLQKENIIDESGMPKERFSAEFPKEGPSILRIQQVVRGDSAAYFCASSLIVADTGELFFGEGSRLTVL.

The chain combines TRBV28 with TRBJ1-5, with D unresolved. V lost 2 bases, J lost 8 bases, and 7 bases lay in between. There are 12 residues in the CDR3. CDR1 is MDHEN and CDR2 is SYDVKM in the germline V gene. CDR3 DNA sequence: TGTGCCAGCAGTTTACGTCCGGAGCCCCAGCATTTT. Translation: CASSLRPEPQHF.

The chain recombines TRBV7-6 with TRBJ1-6, with D perhaps TRBD1 (6 bases). This CDR3 region has 15 residues. Germline lookup yields CDR1 SGHVS and CDR2 FNYEAQ. Trimming removed 5 bases at V and 6 bases at J, with 14 bases between. In DNA form, the CDR3 reads TGTGCCAGCAGCCATGAACAGGGATTTAATTCACCCCTCCACTTT. Translated, it gives CASSHEQGFNSPLHF.

The chain is built from TRBV4-2 and TRBJ2-5; TRBD2 agrees at 7 bases. The CDR3 runs to 14 residues. Looked up from germline, CDR1 is LGHNA and CDR2 is YNFKEQ. Unmatched junction bases numbered 7, after V lost 4 bases and J lost 5 bases. This CDR3 reads CASSPGGSGETQYF. For the CDR3, the DNA is TGTGCCAGCAGCCCAGGCGGGAGTGGGGAGACCCAGTACTTC.

This chain connects TRBV7-2 to TRBJ1-3; TRBD1 is a possible D gene (5 bases). The ends were cut back, 5 bases at V and 4 bases at J, with 15 bases in the middle. This CDR3 region has 15 residues. Germline assignment: CDR1 SGHTA and CDR2 FQGNSA. CDR3 DNA: TGTGCCAGCAGCCCACGAGGGGTGAGAGGAAACACCATATATTTT. This codes for CASSPRGVRGNTIYF. Complete variable domain (other parts from reference TRBV7-2 and TRBJ1-3): GAGVSQSPSNKVTEKGKDVELRCDPISGHTALYWYRQSLGQGLEFLIYFQGNSAPDKSGLPSDRFSAERTGGSVSTLTIQRTQQEDSAVYLCASSPRGVRGNTIYFGEGSWLTVV.

V usage is TRBV10-3 and J usage is TRBJ2-3; 9 bases are shared with TRBD1. CDR3 length: 16 residues. CDR1 ENHRY and CDR2 SYGVKD come from the germline V gene. The J segment lost 4 bases and the V segment lost 5 bases, leaving 10 bases of the junction unmatched. CDR3 in DNA: TGTGCCATCAGTACAGGGGGCGAAGGGTCCCCAGATACGCAGTATTTT. Translating gives CAISTGGEGSPDTQYF.

The chain employs TRBV2 and TRBJ2-6; either TRBD1 or TRBD2 may supply D (5 bases each). Trimming pared 4 bases from V and 15 bases from J, leaving 25 bases between. This CDR3 has 16 residues. Germline CDR1 SNHLY, CDR2 FYNNEI. CDR3 loop: CASSAIYPTGALGLTF. CDR3 sequence (DNA): TGTGCCAGCAGTGCCATTTACCCGACCGGGGCGCTTGGCCTGACTTTC.

The J gene is TRBJ2-7, the V gene TRBV5-1; D call uncertain. CDR3 length equals 14 residues. Germline V gene lookup returns CDR1 SGHRS and CDR2 YFSETQ. V dropped 7 bases and J dropped 0 bases, with 14 bases sitting between them. In nucleotides, the CDR3 is TGCGCCAGCCGAAGACCGGATAGCTCCTACGAGCAGTACTTC. It yields the protein CASRRPDSSYEQYF.

The CDR3 coding sequence is TGCGCCAGCAGCTTTTTGACCCCGGTCGGTGAAAAACTGTTTTTT. This gives the protein CASSFLTPVGEKLFF. The V call is TRBV5-1, the J call TRBJ1-4; D is uncertain. Per the germline V gene, CDR1 is SGHRS and CDR2 is YFSETQ. The V end lost 2 bases, the J end lost 7 bases, and 15 bases lay between the germline ends. CDR3 size: 15 residues.

The chain combines TRBV18 with TRBJ2-7; D is tentatively TRBD1 or TRBD2 (6 bases each). CDR3 size: 13 residues. Trimming left V 3 bases short and J 7 bases short, with 13 bases between. Germline V gives CDR1 KGHSH, CDR2 LQKENI. The CDR3 DNA reads as TGTGCCAGCTCACCTTGGGGGGCGCAAGAGCAGTACTTC. Translated, it gives CASSPWGAQEQYF.

This sequence joins TRBV4-1 and TRBJ1-2; 7 bases align to TRBD1. The CDR3 is 15 amino acids. Losses at the gene ends were 2 bases for V and 7 bases for J; bases not matched to a gene: 10. CDR1 and CDR2 (germline): MGHRA, YSYEKL. CDR3 coding DNA: TGCGCCAGCAGCCAATTGGGTGGAGGGGGCTCTGGCTACACCTTC. Its protein product is CASSQLGGGGSGYTF.

V is TRBV30 and J is TRBJ2-1; D not certain. Between the trimmed V and J ends, which lost 1 base and 2 bases, there was a span of 9 bases. From germline, CDR1 is GTSNPN and CDR2 SVGIG (reference sequence). This CDR3 has 14 residues. This CDR3 reads CAWSERRPYNEQFF. The CDR3 bases are TGTGCCTGGAGTGAAAGGCGCCCCTACAATGAGCAGTTCTTC.

This chain links TRBV10-3 with TRBJ1-5; D call uncertain. Germline-derived CDR1 and CDR2 are ENHRY and SYGVKD. The CDR3 runs 13 residues. The germline V and J ends were trimmed by 3 bases and 7 bases, with 10 bases remaining between them. CDR3 in DNA: TGTGCCATCAGTGAAAACAGTGGCCAGCCCCAGCATTTT. This encodes CAISENSGQPQHF.

The gene calls are TRBV28 and TRBJ1-2, with D hard to call. CDR1 and CDR2 (germline): MDHEN, SYDVKM. This CDR3 region has 12 residues. V dropped 2 bases and J dropped 7 bases, with 8 bases sitting between them. CDR3 nucleotide sequence: TGTGCCAGCAGTTTAGGTGTGGGTGGCTACACCTTC. It codes for CASSLGVGGYTF.

The chain recombines TRBV5-4 with TRBJ2-4; possibly TRBD2 for D (6 bases). The CDR3 length is 14 residues. CDR1 and CDR2 (germline): SGHNT, YYREEE (reference sequence). The V and J ends lost 2 bases and 9 bases respectively, with 15 bases between them. CDR3 nucleotides: TGTGCCAGCAGCTTAGCCGGGGGTCGGGGCATTCAGTACTTC. Encoded protein: CASSLAGGRGIQYF. Full variable domain (rest looked up from reference TRBV5-4 and TRBJ2-4): ETGVTQSPTHLIKTRGQQVTLRCSSQSGHNTVSWYQQALGQGPQFIFQYYREEENGRGNFPPRFSGLQFPNYSSELNVNALELDDSALYLCASSLAGGRGIQYFGAGTRLSVL.

V gene TRBV7-2 combines with J gene TRBJ2-1; TRBD2 might be the D (5 bases). Germline assignment: CDR1 SGHTA and CDR2 FQGNSA. This CDR3 region has 15 residues. V lost 1 base to trimming and J lost 0 bases, with 7 bases between them. The DNA of the CDR3 is TGTGCCAGCAGCTTAGTGGCGGGCTCCTACAATGAGCAGTTCTTC. Amino acids: CASSLVAGSYNEQFF.

In this sample, this clone turned up many times. Other DNA variants within this sample encode the same CDR3. The chain recombines TRBV29-1 with TRBJ2-7, with 8 bases aligning to TRBD1. Trimming took 7 bases from V and 6 from J; bases not matched to a gene: 8. Germline V gene lookup returns CDR1 SQVTM and CDR2 ANQGSEA. CDR3 length equals 12 residues. The chain's CDR3 is CSGGTGELEQYF. The CDR3, as DNA: TGCAGCGGGGGGACAGGCGAACTCGAGCAGTACTTC.

The chain employs TRBV28 and TRBJ2-7, with TRBD2 identical over 9 bases. The germline V gene has CDR1 MDHEN and CDR2 SYDVKM. V dropped 6 bases and J dropped 2; count of bases not matched to a gene: 5. The CDR3 contains 14 residues. The CDR3: CASRLAGQTYEQYF. The CDR3 DNA reads as TGTGCCAGCAGGCTAGCGGGACAAACCTACGAGCAGTACTTC.

This chain connects TRBV10-3 to TRBJ1-1, with D unclear. The length of the CDR3 is 13 residues. The V end was cut by 10 bases, the J end by 4 bases, with 16 bases between. The germline V gene encodes CDR1 ENHRY and CDR2 SYGVKD. The CDR3 loop is CATSWTEGTEAFF. DNA for the CDR3: TGTGCCACCTCTTGGACCGAAGGCACTGAAGCTTTCTTT.

The rearrangement joins TRBV19 to TRBJ2-1, with TRBD2 as a possible D gene (6 bases). The CDR3 spans 17 residues. Per germline, CDR1 LNHDA and CDR2 SQIVND (reference sequence). Trimming took off 2 bases at V and 0 bases at J, with 14 bases between the two ends. CDR3 loop: CASSISVGGDSYNEQFF. CDR3 DNA: TGTGCCAGTAGTATATCGGTGGGAGGTGACTCCTACAATGAGCAGTTCTTC.

The CDR3 bases are TGCGCCAGCAGCCAACCAGCGGGGGGATCCACCGGGGAGCTGTTTTTT. Protein: CASSQPAGGSTGELFF. The gene calls are TRBV5-1 and TRBJ2-2, with 9 bases aligning to TRBD2. CDR1 is SGHRS, CDR2 YFSETQ, per germline. The V gene end was trimmed by 4 bases and the J gene end by 4 bases; junction bases not matched to a gene: 8. The CDR3 is made up of 16 amino acids.

The V and J genes are TRBV30 and TRBJ1-6; D uncertain. The V end lost 2 bases, the J end lost 6 bases, and 11 bases lay between the germline ends. CDR1 is GTSNPN and CDR2 is SVGIG in the germline V gene (reference sequence). The length of the CDR3 is 14 residues. The CDR3 region has the DNA TGTGCCTGGAGTCTCCGCCAGACTAATTCACCCCTCCACTTT. Amino acid sequence: CAWSLRQTNSPLHF.

The V gene is TRBV6-1, the J gene TRBJ2-2, with D unresolved. Germline V gene lookup returns CDR1 MNHNS and CDR2 SASEGT. Trimming removed 3 bases at V and 0 bases at J, with 5 bases between. This CDR3 spans 14 amino acids. The CDR3 nucleotides read TGTGCCAGCAGTGAGTGGGCGAACACCGGGGAGCTGTTTTTT. Protein: CASSEWANTGELFF.